Listed below are T cell receptor beta chains from one sample, sequenced in a study of cytomegalovirus exposure and HLA in healthy donors. Sequencing was performed with immunoSEQ multiplex PCR; in TCRdb, only in-frame clones are kept and a portion is missing. The sample lists around 190,000 clones, 80% to 90% seen once, with more than 0.95% in the top ten. The sequencing input was PBMCs. These receptors originate from a girl aged 2-10 years in good health and CMV-seropositive. The CDR3 runs from the conserved cysteine through the conserved F or W.

j_call: TRBJ1-3
v_call: TRBV10-3
cdr3_aa: CAISASGAAGNTIYF

j_call: TRBJ1-1
v_call: TRBV28
cdr3_aa: CASSLFGTETEAFF

j_call: TRBJ1-2
v_call: TRBV4-1
cdr3_aa: CASSYLPGQTNYGYTF

j_call: TRBJ2-3
v_call: TRBV6-1
cdr3_aa: CASGRGDRVTDTQYF

j_call: TRBJ1-1
v_call: TRBV18
cdr3_aa: CASSLDRGGTEAFF

j_call: TRBJ2-1
v_call: TRBV2
cdr3_aa: CASSMGRGSYNEQFF

j_call: .
v_call: TRBV5-1
cdr3_aa: CASSLGGTDRGEQYF

j_call: TRBJ1-5
v_call: TRBV28
cdr3_aa: CASSLWQGNQPQHF

j_call: TRBJ1-2
v_call: TRBV19
cdr3_aa: CASSIFGDNYGYTF

j_call: TRBJ2-7
v_call: TRBV7-9
cdr3_aa: CSSSQDSYEQYF

j_call: TRBJ2-7
v_call: TRBV9
cdr3_aa: CASSTGYEQYF

j_call: TRBJ2-2
v_call: TRBV7-9
cdr3_aa: CASSRGQGQAGELFF

j_call: TRBJ2-1
v_call: TRBV5-6
cdr3_aa: CASSDYRGPNEQFF

j_call: TRBJ1-2
v_call: TRBV6-1
cdr3_aa: CASSDYATGGYGYTF

j_call: TRBJ2-7
v_call: TRBV6-5
cdr3_aa: CASSPPLAGPREQYF

j_call: TRBJ2-7
v_call: TRBV28
cdr3_aa: CASTSPGVVYEQYF

j_call: .
v_call: TRBV28
cdr3_aa: CASSLPLGGSSFYEQYF

j_call: TRBJ1-2
v_call: TRBV28
cdr3_aa: CASSTPDGGRHYGYTF

j_call: TRBJ1-6
v_call: TRBV10-3
cdr3_aa: CAIRGQGVNSPLHF

j_call: TRBJ1-2
v_call: TRBV15
cdr3_aa: CATSRGFGGSDGYTF

j_call: TRBJ2-1
v_call: TRBV7-3
cdr3_aa: CASSLVARNEQFF

j_call: TRBJ1-1
v_call: TRBV2
cdr3_aa: CASSDRTARTEAFF

j_call: TRBJ1-5
v_call: TRBV6-5
cdr3_aa: CASRPGGTNQPQHF

j_call: TRBJ1-3
v_call: TRBV9
cdr3_aa: CASSANPDRGYTIYF

j_call: TRBJ2-2
v_call: TRBV9
cdr3_aa: CASSVRRGTGELFF

j_call: TRBJ2-3
v_call: TRBV27
cdr3_aa: CASSFSAGGVLDTQYF

j_call: TRBJ2-5
v_call: TRBV9
cdr3_aa: CASSRGQETQYF

j_call: TRBJ1-1
v_call: TRBV2
cdr3_aa: CASTPTGGTSAFF

j_call: TRBJ1-5
v_call: TRBV9
cdr3_aa: CASSRGGDQPQHF

j_call: TRBJ1-1
v_call: TRBV6-5
cdr3_aa: CASSYNRNTEAFF

j_call: TRBJ2-3
v_call: TRBV4-1
cdr3_aa: CASSQGVAGPRPTADTQYF

j_call: TRBJ2-3
v_call: TRBV19
cdr3_aa: CASNGRGRSTDTQYF

j_call: TRBJ2-3
v_call: TRBV7-2
cdr3_aa: CASSLSGQRDTQYF